What follows are 23 T cell receptor beta chains derived from one specimen sequenced in a study of blood T cell repertoires in COVID-19. Assay: immunoSEQ multiplex PCR; the TCRdb copy retains only in-frame clones and omits some. Of about 70,000 clones listed, 81% were seen once; the top ten hold approximately 0.83%. Sequencing was performed on peripheral blood. The receptors stem from a woman between 65 and 79 years old with acute or convalescent COVID-19.

This chain connects TRBV13 to TRBJ1-1; 7 bases map to TRBD1. CDR1 is PRHDT and CDR2 is FYEKMQ in the germline V gene (reference sequence). The length of the CDR3 is 15 residues. J was trimmed by 4 bases and V by 5 bases; bases with no gene match: 10. The CDR3 here is CASSPQGQPITEAFF. The CDR3 coding sequence is TGTGCCAGCAGCCCTCAGGGACAGCCGATCACTGAAGCTTTCTTT.

CDR3 loop: CASSQAAGVNYGYTF. Written as DNA, the CDR3 is TGTGCCAGCAGCCAAGCGGCAGGGGTTAACTATGGCTACACCTTC. The chain links TRBV14 to TRBJ1-2, with D possibly being TRBD1 (6 bases). There are 15 residues in the CDR3. V was trimmed by 1 base and J by 1 base, leaving 10 bases between them. Germline V gene sequence: CDR1 SGHDN, CDR2 FVKESK.

The chain is built from TRBV3-1 (or the pseudogene TRBV3-2) and TRBJ2-1, with 10 nucleotides matching TRBD1. CDR1 and CDR2 (germline): LGHDT, YNNKEL (reference sequence). The CDR3 extends over 16 amino acids. The V gene end was trimmed by 5 bases and the J gene end by 4 bases; junction bases not matched to a gene: 8. The CDR3 loop reads CASSSPGQGTYNEQFF. The DNA of the CDR3 is TGTGCCAGCAGCTCCCCGGGACAGGGGACTTACAATGAGCAGTTCTTC.

The chain links TRBV5-1 to TRBJ2-1; D remains ambiguous. V lost 4 bases to trimming and J lost 5 bases, with 10 bases between them. The CDR3 loop spans 13 amino acids. CDR1 is SGHRS, CDR2 YFSETQ, per germline. In DNA form, the CDR3 reads TGCGCCAGCAGCCCAACGCGTGACAATGAGCAGTTCTTC. Translating gives CASSPTRDNEQFF.

This chain links TRBV28 with TRBJ1-5, with D possibly TRBD1 on 6 matching bases. The germline V and J ends were trimmed by 6 bases and 5 bases, with 14 bases remaining between them. The germline V gene encodes CDR1 MDHEN and CDR2 SYDVKM. CDR3 size: 14 residues. The CDR3, as DNA: TGTGCCAGCAGCAGCGGGACACTGCATCAGCCCCAGCATTTT. Translation gives CASSSGTLHQPQHF. Together with reference TRBV28 and TRBJ1-5, the CDR3 gives the full variable domain: DVKVTQSSRYLVKRTGEKVFLECVQDMDHENMFWYRQDPGLGLRLIYFSYDVKMKEKGDIPEGYSVSREKKERFSLILESASTNQTSMYLCASSSGTLHQPQHFGDGTRLSIL.

For the CDR3, the DNA is TGTGCCACCACCCGAGGTGGAAATCAGCCCCAGCATTTT. This gives the protein CATTRGGNQPQHF. The chain has TRBV19 and TRBJ1-5; D remains ambiguous. Germline V gene sequence: CDR1 LNHDA, CDR2 SQIVND (reference sequence). V dropped 10 bases and J dropped 4 bases, with 14 bases sitting between them. This CDR3 has 13 residues.

V and J are TRBV30 and TRBJ1-5; weak D call: TRBD1 (6 bases). The CDR3 is 16 amino acids. Germline V lookup: CDR1 GTSNPN, CDR2 SVGIG (reference sequence). Trimming stripped 3 bases from V and 3 bases from J, with 18 bases between. CDR3 in DNA: TGTGCCTGGAGCGCTTCCCCAGGGGTGGACAATCAGCCCCAGCATTTT. It is translated as CAWSASPGVDNQPQHF.

In this sample, this clone turned up many times. V usage is TRBV10-2 and J usage is TRBJ2-5, with 7 bases fitting TRBD1. CDR1 is WSHSY, CDR2 SAAADI, per germline. Trimming took 2 bases from V and 2 from J; bases not matched to a gene: 5. This CDR3 region has 15 residues. CDR3 loop: CASSEPTGSQETQYF. The DNA of the CDR3 is TGCGCCAGCAGTGAGCCGACAGGGTCTCAAGAGACCCAGTACTTC.

This clone was recorded a few times. The gene calls are TRBV5-4 and TRBJ1-4; D not resolved. This CDR3 comprises 14 residues. Germline V gene sequence: CDR1 SGHNT, CDR2 YYREEE (reference sequence). The V gene lost 0 bases and the J gene lost 3 bases, with 6 bases spanning the gap. Here the CDR3 DNA reads TGTGCCAGCAGCTTGGGCTCGGCTAATGAAAAACTGTTTTTT. Translation: CASSLGSANEKLFF.

The chain links TRBV11-2 to TRBJ2-2; 9 nucleotides match TRBD2. CDR1 SGHAT and CDR2 FQNNGV come from the germline V gene. This CDR3 is built from 19 residues. The V segment lost 6 bases and the J segment 1 base; nucleotides outside the gene matches: 15. The CDR3 nucleotides read TGTGCCAGCAGGCTCCCGCGGGGTAGCGGGGGCCTGAACACCGGGGAGCTGTTTTTT. Amino acid sequence: CASRLPRGSGGLNTGELFF.

V and J are TRBV2 and TRBJ1-4; D remains ambiguous. The germline V gene encodes CDR1 SNHLY and CDR2 FYNNEI. The V gene lost 5 bases and the J gene lost 8 bases, with 15 bases spanning the gap. The CDR3 is 14 residues long. CDR3 sequence (DNA): TGTGCCAGCAGTTCCCACTTCGGGAGGGAAAAACTGTTTTTT. This gives the protein CASSSHFGREKLFF.

This sequence joins TRBV27 and TRBJ2-7; perhaps TRBD2 as D (5 bases). The germline CDR1 and CDR2 sequences are MNHEY and SMNVEV (reference sequence). V lost 8 bases to trimming and J lost 6 bases, with 20 bases between them. The CDR3 totals 14 residues. In nucleotides, the CDR3 is TGTGCCAGCGGGAGCCGGGTTCCAATTAGCGAGCAGTACTTC. Amino acids: CASGSRVPISEQYF.

The chain has TRBV12-5 and TRBJ2-7; D is possibly TRBD1 (5 bases). CDR1 LGHNT and CDR2 FRNRAP come from the germline V gene. The CDR3 runs 12 residues. V was cut by 4 bases and J by 3 bases, with 7 bases left in between. CDR3 nucleotide sequence: TGTGCTAGTGGTTCAGGGTTCTACGAGCAGTACTTC. It translates to CASGSGFYEQYF. The full variable domain, rest sourced from reference TRBV12-5 and TRBJ2-7, is DARVTQTPRHKVTEMGQEVTMRCQPILGHNTVFWYRQTMMQGLELLAYFRNRAPLDDSGMPKDRFSAEMPDATLATLKIQPSEPRDSAVYFCASGSGFYEQYFGPGTRLTVT.

This clone rates as medium-sized. This chain links TRBV14 with TRBJ2-5; D unresolved. The length of the CDR3 is 13 residues. Trimming removed 8 bases at V and 2 bases at J, with 12 bases between. Per the germline V gene, CDR1 is SGHDN and CDR2 is FVKESK. The CDR3 protein is CASSYTEQETQYF. In DNA, the CDR3 is TGTGCCAGCTCTTATACAGAACAAGAGACCCAGTACTTC.

The chain employs TRBV12-5 and TRBJ2-1; D gene ambiguous. Trimming took off 4 bases at V and 7 bases at J, with 11 bases between the two ends. CDR3 size: 13 residues. Germline V lookup: CDR1 LGHNT, CDR2 FRNRAP. DNA for the CDR3: TGTGCTAGTGGTTCACCCCCCGCGAATGAGCAGTTCTTC. Translation: CASGSPPANEQFF.

J is TRBJ1-2 and V is TRBV19; D is unclear. The germline V and J ends were trimmed by 7 bases and 4 bases, with 13 bases remaining between them. From germline, CDR1 is LNHDA and CDR2 SQIVND (reference sequence). CDR3 size: 13 residues. As DNA, the CDR3 is TGTGCCAGTATCCCTATAGGAGGCTATGGCTACACCTTC. Amino acid sequence: CASIPIGGYGYTF.

The rearrangement uses TRBV5-4 and TRBJ2-3, with TRBD1 matching 9 bases. Trimming took 0 bases from V and 4 from J; bases not matched to a gene: 3. The CDR3 is 15 amino acids. Germline CDR1 reads SGHNT; CDR2 reads YYREEE (reference sequence). The CDR3 DNA sequence: TGTGCCAGCAGCTTGGTGGGACAGGGCCCAGATACGCAGTATTTT. Its translation: CASSLVGQGPDTQYF. Complete variable domain (other parts from reference TRBV5-4 and TRBJ2-3): ETGVTQSPTHLIKTRGQQVTLRCSSQSGHNTVSWYQQALGQGPQFIFQYYREEENGRGNFPPRFSGLQFPNYSSELNVNALELDDSALYLCASSLVGQGPDTQYFGPGTRLTVL.

This clone was observed a single time. The chain combines TRBV6-5 with TRBJ1-1; the match to TRBD1 covers 7 bases. This CDR3 has 15 amino acids. Germline V gene data show CDR1 as MNHEY and CDR2 as SVGAGI. The V and J ends lost 7 bases and 0 bases, in that order; junction bases with no gene match: 8. The CDR3 protein is CASTTRGVMNTEAFF. CDR3 in DNA: TGTGCCAGCACCACCAGGGGGGTCATGAACACTGAAGCTTTCTTT.

V usage is TRBV7-2 and J usage is TRBJ1-2; no clear D gene. V was pared by 1 base and J by 0 bases, with 9 bases between. CDR3 length: 15 amino acids. CDR1 is SGHTA, CDR2 FQGNSA, per germline. The CDR3 DNA reads TGTGCCAGCAGCTTAGTCCCGGAGACTAACTATGGCTACACCTTC. Protein sequence: CASSLVPETNYGYTF.

CDR3 coding DNA: TGTGCCAGCAGTTTAATAACTAGCGGGGAGAAAAACATTCAGTACTTC. As protein: CASSLITSGEKNIQYF. The chain recombines TRBV28 with TRBJ2-4; 10 nucleotides align to TRBD2. V shed 2 bases, J shed 4 bases, and the junction held 5 bases outside the gene matches. The CDR3 runs 16 residues. Germline V gene sequence: CDR1 MDHEN, CDR2 SYDVKM.

This clone was observed once. The V and J genes are TRBV5-1 and TRBJ2-1; 10 positions match TRBD1. The CDR3 consists of 16 residues. V lost 5 bases, J lost 5 bases, and 10 bases stayed unmatched. Germline V gene data show CDR1 as SGHRS and CDR2 as YFSETQ. The CDR3 region is CASSGHSGTGDNEQFF. DNA of the CDR3: TGCGCCAGCAGTGGTCACTCAGGGACAGGGGACAATGAGCAGTTCTTC.

The rearrangement joins TRBV5-1 to TRBJ2-5; tentatively, D is TRBD2 (6 bases). Trimming took off 6 bases at V and 1 base at J, with 13 bases between the two ends. The CDR3 is 14 amino acids. The germline CDR1 and CDR2 sequences are SGHRS and YFSETQ. This chain's CDR3 is CASNPQAGQETQYF. The CDR3 DNA reads TGCGCCAGCAACCCCCAAGCGGGCCAAGAGACCCAGTACTTC.

J is TRBJ2-7 and V is TRBV30; D may be TRBD2 (5 bases). CDR3 length: 12 residues. The V and J ends lost 3 bases and 5 bases respectively, with 11 bases between them. The germline V gene has CDR1 GTSNPN and CDR2 SVGIG (reference sequence). This CDR3 reads CAWSGRGDEQYF. The CDR3 nucleotides are TGTGCCTGGAGCGGCCGGGGTGACGAGCAGTACTTC.